This TCR beta chain was recorded in a study of blood T cell repertoires in COVID-19. Turning to the study itself: Donors in the United States, Italy and Spain gave samples during acute or convalescent COVID-19. The cDNA or gDNA used as material had been derived from T cells, B-cell-depleted T cells, or PBMCs.

Participants came from fewer than 25 US areas, aged roughly 18 to 89 years. Sequencing was performed with immunoSEQ multiplex PCR; in TCRdb, only in-frame clones are kept and a portion is missing. The sample contains some 300,000 clones, approximately 89% of which appear only once. Germline CDR1 MGHRA, CDR2 YSYEKL. There are 16 residues in the CDR3. The trim removed 1 base at V and 1 base at J, leaving 4 bases unmatched. The rearrangement joins TRBV4-1 to TRBJ1-1; TRBD1 matches 9 bases. Sequences were obtained from PBMCs or T cells enriched from blood (not recorded which). This TCR derives from a woman aged 25 to 45 who had recovered from COVID-19. DNA of the CDR3: TGCGCCAGCAGCCAAGGACAGGGGGTTTGGAACACTGAAGCTTTCTTT. Translating gives CASSQGQGVWNTEAFF.